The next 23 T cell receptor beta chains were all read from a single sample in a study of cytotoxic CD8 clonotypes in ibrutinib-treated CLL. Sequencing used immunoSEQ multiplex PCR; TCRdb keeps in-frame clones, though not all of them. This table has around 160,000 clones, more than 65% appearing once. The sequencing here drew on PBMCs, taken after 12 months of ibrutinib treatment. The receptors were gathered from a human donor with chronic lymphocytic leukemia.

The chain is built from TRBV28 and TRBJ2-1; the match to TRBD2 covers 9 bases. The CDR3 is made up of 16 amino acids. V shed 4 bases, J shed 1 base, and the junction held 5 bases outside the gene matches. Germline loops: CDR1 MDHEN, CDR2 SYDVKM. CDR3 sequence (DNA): TGTGCCAGCAGTTCCGCGGGAGGGTCATCCTACAATGAGCAGTTCTTC. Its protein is CASSSAGGSSYNEQFF.

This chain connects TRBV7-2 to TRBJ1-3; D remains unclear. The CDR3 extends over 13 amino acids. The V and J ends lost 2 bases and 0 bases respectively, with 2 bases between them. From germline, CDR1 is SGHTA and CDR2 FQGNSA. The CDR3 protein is CASSLISGNTIYF. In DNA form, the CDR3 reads TGTGCCAGCAGCTTAATCTCTGGAAACACCATATATTTT.

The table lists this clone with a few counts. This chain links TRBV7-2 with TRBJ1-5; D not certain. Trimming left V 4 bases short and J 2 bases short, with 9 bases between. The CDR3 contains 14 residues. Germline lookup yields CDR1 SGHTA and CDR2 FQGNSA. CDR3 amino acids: CASSSPGGNQPQHF. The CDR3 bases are TGTGCCAGCAGCTCCCCGGGAGGCAATCAGCCCCAGCATTTT.

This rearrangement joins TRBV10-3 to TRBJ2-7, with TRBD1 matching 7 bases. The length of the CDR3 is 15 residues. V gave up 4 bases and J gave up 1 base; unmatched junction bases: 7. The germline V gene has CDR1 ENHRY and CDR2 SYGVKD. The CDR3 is CAISGRAGGSYEQYF. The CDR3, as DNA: TGTGCCATCAGTGGTAGGGCAGGGGGATCCTACGAGCAGTACTTC.

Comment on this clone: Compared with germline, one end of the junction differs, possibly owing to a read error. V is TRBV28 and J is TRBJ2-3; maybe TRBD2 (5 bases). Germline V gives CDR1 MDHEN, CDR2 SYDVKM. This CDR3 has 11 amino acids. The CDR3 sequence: CASSQEGRELF. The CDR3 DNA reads TGTGCCAGCAGTCAAGAGGGTAGGGAACTTTTT.

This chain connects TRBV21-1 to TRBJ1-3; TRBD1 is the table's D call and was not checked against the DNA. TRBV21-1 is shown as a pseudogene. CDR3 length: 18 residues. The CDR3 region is CASSNPPLLDRGGNTIYF. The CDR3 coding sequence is TGTGCCAGCAGCAACCCCCCCCTCCTTGACAGGGGAGGGAACACCATATATTTT.

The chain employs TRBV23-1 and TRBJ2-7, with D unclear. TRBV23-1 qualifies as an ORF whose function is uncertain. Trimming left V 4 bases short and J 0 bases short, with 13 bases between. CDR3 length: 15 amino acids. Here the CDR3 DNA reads TGCGCCAGCAGTCCCAGATTACCAAGCTCCTACGAGCAGTACTTC. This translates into CASSPRLPSSYEQYF.

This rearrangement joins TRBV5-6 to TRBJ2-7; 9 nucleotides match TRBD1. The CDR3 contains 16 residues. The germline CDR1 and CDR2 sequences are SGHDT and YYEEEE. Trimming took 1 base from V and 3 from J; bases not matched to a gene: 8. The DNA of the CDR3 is TGTGCCAGCAGCTTGAGATTACGGGACAGGGTCTACGAGCAGTACTTC. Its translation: CASSLRLRDRVYEQYF.

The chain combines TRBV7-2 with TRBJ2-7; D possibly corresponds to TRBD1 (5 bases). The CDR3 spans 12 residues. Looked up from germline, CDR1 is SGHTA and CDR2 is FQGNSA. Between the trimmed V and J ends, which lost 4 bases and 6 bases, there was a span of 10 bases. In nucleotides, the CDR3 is TGTGCCAGCAGCTGGAAGGGGTTCGAGCAGTACTTC. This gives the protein CASSWKGFEQYF.

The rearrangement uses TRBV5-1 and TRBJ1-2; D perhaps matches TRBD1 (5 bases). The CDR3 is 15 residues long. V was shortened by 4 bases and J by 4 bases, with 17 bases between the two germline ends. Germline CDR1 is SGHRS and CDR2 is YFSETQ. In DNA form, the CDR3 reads TGCGCCAGCAGCCAACACCCGACAGACGTCTATGGCTACACCTTC. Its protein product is CASSQHPTDVYGYTF.

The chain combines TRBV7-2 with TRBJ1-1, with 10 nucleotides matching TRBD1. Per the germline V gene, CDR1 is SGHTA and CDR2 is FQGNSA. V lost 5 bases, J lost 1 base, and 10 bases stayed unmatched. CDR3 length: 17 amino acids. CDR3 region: CASSVTGTGVQNTEAFF. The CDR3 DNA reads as TGTGCCAGCAGCGTAACCGGGACAGGGGTCCAGAACACTGAAGCTTTCTTT.

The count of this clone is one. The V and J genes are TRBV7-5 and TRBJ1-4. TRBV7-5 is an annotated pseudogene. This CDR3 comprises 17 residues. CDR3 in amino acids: CARSPQVRADSNEKLFF. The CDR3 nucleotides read TGTGCCAGAAGCCCCCAGGTGAGGGCAGACAGTAATGAAAAACTGTTTTTT.

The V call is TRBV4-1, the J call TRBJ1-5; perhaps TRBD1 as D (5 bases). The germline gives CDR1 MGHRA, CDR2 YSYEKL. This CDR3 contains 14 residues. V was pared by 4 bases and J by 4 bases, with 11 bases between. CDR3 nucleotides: TGCGCCAGCAGCCGAGCGGACAAGAATCAGCCCCAGCATTTT. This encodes CASSRADKNQPQHF.

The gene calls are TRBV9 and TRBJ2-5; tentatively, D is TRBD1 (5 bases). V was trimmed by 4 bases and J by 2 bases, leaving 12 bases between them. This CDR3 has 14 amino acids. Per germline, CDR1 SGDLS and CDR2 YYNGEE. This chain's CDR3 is CASSLETEQETQYF. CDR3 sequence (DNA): TGTGCCAGCAGCTTGGAGACAGAACAAGAGACCCAGTACTTC.

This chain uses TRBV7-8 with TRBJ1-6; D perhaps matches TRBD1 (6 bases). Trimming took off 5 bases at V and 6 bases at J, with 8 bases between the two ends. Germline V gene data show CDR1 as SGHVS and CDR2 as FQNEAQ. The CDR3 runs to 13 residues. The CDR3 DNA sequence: TGTGCCAGCAGCGGGGGCCCTAATTCACCCCTCCACTTT. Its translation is CASSGGPNSPLHF.

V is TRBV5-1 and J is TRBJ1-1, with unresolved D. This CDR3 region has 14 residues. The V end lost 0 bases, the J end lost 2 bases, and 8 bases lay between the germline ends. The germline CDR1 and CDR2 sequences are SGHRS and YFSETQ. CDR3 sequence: CASSLEVANTEAFF. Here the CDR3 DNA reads TGCGCCAGCAGCTTGGAAGTAGCTAACACTGAAGCTTTCTTT.

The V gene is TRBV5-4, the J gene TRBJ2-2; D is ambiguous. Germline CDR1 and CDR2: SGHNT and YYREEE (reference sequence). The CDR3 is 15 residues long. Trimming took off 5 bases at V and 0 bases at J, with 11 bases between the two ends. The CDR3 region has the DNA TGTGCCAGCAGGGGCAGCCTTACGAACACCGGGGAGCTGTTTTTT. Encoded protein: CASRGSLTNTGELFF.

CDR3 DNA sequence: TGTGCCAGCAGCGCCCAGGGGAACACTGAAGCTTTCTTT. This gives the protein CASSAQGNTEAFF. This chain uses TRBV9 with TRBJ1-1; tentative D call: TRBD1 (5 bases). The ends were cut back, 3 bases at V and 1 base at J, with 7 bases in the middle. Germline V gene data show CDR1 as SGDLS and CDR2 as YYNGEE. This CDR3 has 13 residues.

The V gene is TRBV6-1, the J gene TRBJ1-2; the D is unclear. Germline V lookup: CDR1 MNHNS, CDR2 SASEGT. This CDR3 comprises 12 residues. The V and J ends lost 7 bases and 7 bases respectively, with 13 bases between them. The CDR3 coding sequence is TGTGCCAGCAACCGCGAAGGACGTGGCTACACCTTC. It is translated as CASNREGRGYTF.

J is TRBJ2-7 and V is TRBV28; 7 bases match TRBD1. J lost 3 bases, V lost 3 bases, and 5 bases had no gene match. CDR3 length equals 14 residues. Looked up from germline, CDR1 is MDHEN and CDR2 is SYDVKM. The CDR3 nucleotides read TGTGCCAGCAGTTTTCAGGGGGTACGCTACGAGCAGTACTTC. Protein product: CASSFQGVRYEQYF.

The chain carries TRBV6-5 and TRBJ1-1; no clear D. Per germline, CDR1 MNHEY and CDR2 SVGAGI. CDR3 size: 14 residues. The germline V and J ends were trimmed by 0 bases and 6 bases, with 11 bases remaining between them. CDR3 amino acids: CASSYSGRRAEAFF. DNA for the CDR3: TGTGCCAGCAGTTACTCCGGCAGGCGGGCTGAAGCTTTCTTT.

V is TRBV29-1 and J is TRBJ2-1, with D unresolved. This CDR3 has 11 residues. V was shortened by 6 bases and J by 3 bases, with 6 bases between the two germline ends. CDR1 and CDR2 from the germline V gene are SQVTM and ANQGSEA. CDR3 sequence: CSVRNYNEQFF. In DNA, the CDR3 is TGCAGCGTCCGAAACTACAATGAGCAGTTCTTC.

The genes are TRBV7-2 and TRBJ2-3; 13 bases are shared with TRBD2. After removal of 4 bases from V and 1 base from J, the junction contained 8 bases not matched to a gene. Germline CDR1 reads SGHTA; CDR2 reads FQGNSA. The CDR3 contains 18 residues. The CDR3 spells CASSSRPGLAGGTDTQYF. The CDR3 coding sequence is TGTGCCAGCAGCTCCCGCCCCGGACTAGCGGGAGGCACAGATACGCAGTATTTT.